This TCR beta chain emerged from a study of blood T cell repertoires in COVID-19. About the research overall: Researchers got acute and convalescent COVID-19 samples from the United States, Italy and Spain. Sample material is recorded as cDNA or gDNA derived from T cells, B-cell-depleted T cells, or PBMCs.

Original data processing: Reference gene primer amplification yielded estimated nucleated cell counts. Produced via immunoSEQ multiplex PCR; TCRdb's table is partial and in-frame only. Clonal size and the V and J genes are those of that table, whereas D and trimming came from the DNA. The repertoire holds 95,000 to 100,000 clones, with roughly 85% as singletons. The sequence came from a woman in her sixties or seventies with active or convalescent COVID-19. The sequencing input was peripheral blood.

The CDR3 loop reads CASSGGQSQETQYF. The DNA of the CDR3 is TGCGCCAGCAGCGGGGGACAGAGCCAAGAGACCCAGTACTTC. This rearrangement joins TRBV5-1 to TRBJ2-5, with TRBD1 identical over 7 bases. Germline loops: CDR1 SGHRS, CDR2 YFSETQ. V lost 4 bases to trimming and J lost 1 base; unmatched junction nucleotides: 4. The CDR3 extends over 14 amino acids. The full variable domain, in which reference TRBV5-1 and TRBJ2-5 provide the parts outside the CDR3, is KAGVTQTPRYLIKTRGQQVTLSCSPISGHRSVSWYQQTPGQGLQFLFEYFSETQRNKGNFPGRFSGRQFSNSRSEMNVSTLELGDSALYLCASSGGQSQETQYFGPGTRLLVL.